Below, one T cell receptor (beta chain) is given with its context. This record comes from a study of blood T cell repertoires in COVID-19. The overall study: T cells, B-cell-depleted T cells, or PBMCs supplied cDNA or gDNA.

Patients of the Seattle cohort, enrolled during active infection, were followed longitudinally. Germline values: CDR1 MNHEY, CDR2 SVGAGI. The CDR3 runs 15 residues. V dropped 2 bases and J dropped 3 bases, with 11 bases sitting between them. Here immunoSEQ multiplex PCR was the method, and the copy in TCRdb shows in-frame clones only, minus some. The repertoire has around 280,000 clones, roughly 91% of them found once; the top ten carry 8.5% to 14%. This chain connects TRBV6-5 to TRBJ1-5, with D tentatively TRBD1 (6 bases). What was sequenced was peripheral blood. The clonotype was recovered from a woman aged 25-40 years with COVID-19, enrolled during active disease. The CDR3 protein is CASSYPGGDNQPQHF. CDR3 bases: TGTGCCAGCAGTTACCCGGGGGGCGACAATCAGCCCCAGCATTTT.